This T cell receptor beta chain is from a study of spatial heterogeneity in lung cancer. Whole-study results and caveats: Tumors with more nonsynonymous mutations had more expanded intratumoral alpha and beta TCRs. There was tracking of ubiquitous and regional nonsynonymous mutations by the respective counts of ubiquitous and regional expanded TCRs.

Indicated time point: sample taken at primary tumor resection. The donor group consisted of 55 to 85 patients who had untreated, early-stage non-small cell lung cancer. The table lists this clonotype with many counts. Its target is unknown. TCRdb analysed the 5' RACE reads with MiXCR anew, one entry per CDR3 protein. The sample yields fewer than 20,000 distinct CDR3 sequences, 6.8% seen once. In germline, CDR1 is SNHLY, CDR2 FYNNEI. The CDR3 consists of 13 residues. Between the trimmed V and J ends, which lost 7 bases and 3 bases, there was a span of 10 bases. The TCR sequence derives from a female donor with early-stage non-small cell lung cancer. This chain connects TRBV2 to TRBJ1-5; D gene uncertain. Sequencing used lung tumor tissue, obtained at surgery. The CDR3 protein is CASMIQDNQPQHF. CDR3 nucleotides: TGTGCCAGCATGATCCAGGACAATCAGCCCCAGCATTTT. Looking up the rest from reference TRBV2 and TRBJ1-5 gives the full variable domain: EPEVTQTPSHQVTQMGQEVILRCVPISNHLYFYWYRQILGQKVEFLVSFYNNEISEKSEIFDDQFSVERPDGSNFTLKIRSTKLEDSAMYFCASMIQDNQPQHFGDGTRLSIL.